This T cell receptor (beta chain) comes out of a study of blood T cell repertoires in COVID-19. Study in general: PBMCs, B-cell-depleted T cells, or T cells provided the cDNA or gDNA that made up the material.

Participants were placed into cohorts based on the clinical history they reported. Original handling: Amplification with reference gene primers provided the estimates of nucleated cell counts. Here immunoSEQ multiplex PCR was the method, and the copy in TCRdb shows in-frame clones only, minus some. V, J and clone size are those of that table, while D and trimming were read from the DNA. Of 200,000 to 250,000 clones in the sample, roughly nine tenths are singletons; the top ten hold 3% to 3.5%. Per germline, CDR1 MDHEN and CDR2 SYDVKM. The V segment lost 5 bases and the J segment 7 bases; nucleotides outside the gene matches: 6. This CDR3 is built from 13 residues.

The J gene is TRBJ1-2, the V gene TRBV28, with 8 nucleotides matching TRBD1. Sequenced sample: PBMCs or T cells enriched from blood (not recorded which). This clonotype originated in a woman under 30 in a cohort exposed to, infected with or recovered from COVID-19 (not recorded which). The CDR3 loop reads CASSVTGAGGYTF. CDR3 DNA: TGTGCCAGCAGTGTGACAGGGGCCGGTGGCTACACCTTC.